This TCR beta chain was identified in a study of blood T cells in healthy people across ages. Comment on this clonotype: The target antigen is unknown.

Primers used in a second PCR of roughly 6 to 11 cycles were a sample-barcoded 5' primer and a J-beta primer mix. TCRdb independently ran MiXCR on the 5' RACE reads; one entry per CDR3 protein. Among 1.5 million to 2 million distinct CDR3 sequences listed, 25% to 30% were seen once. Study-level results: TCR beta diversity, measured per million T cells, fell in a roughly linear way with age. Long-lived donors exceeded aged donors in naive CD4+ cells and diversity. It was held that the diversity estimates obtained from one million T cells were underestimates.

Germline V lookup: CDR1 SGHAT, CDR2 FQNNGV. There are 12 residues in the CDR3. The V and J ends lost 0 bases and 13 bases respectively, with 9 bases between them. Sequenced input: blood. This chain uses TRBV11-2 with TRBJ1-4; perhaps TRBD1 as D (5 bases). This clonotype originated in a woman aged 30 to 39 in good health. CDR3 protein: CASSLEGELLFF. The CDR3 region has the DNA TGTGCCAGCAGCTTAGAGGGGGAATTACTGTTTTTT.